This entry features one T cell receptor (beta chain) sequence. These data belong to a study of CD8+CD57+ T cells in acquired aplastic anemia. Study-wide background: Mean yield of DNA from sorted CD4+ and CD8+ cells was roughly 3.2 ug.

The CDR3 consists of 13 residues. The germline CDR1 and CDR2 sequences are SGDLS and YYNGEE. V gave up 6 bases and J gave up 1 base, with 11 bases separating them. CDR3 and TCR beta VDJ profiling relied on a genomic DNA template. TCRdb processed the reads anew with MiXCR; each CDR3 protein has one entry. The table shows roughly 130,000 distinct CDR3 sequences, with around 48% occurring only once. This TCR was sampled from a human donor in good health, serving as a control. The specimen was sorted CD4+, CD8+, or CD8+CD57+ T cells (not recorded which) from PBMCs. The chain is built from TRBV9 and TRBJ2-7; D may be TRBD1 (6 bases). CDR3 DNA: TGTGCCAGCAATGGGGGCGAGTCCTACGAGCAGTACTTC. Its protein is CASNGGESYEQYF.